This T cell receptor beta chain was recorded in a study of blood T cell repertoires in COVID-19. Study summary: Samples came from the United States, Italy and Spain, spanning acute and convalescent COVID-19. PBMCs, B-cell-depleted T cells, or T cells were the source of the cDNA or gDNA that made up the material.

Original processing methods: Amplification of reference gene primers was used by the study to estimate nucleated cell counts. Sequenced by immunoSEQ multiplex PCR; TCRdb stores in-frame clones only, minus some. V, J and clone size were drawn from that table, and D and trimming were deduced from the DNA. Here the sample spans around 200,000 clones, under 85% being singletons. Germline CDR1 and CDR2: SGHVS and FNYEAQ. With V trimmed by 0 bases and J by 7 bases, 11 bases remained unmatched. The CDR3 consists of 17 residues. The receptor was derived from a human donor in a cohort sampled during active COVID-19. The J gene is TRBJ2-1, the V gene TRBV7-6; 8 bases are a match to TRBD1. Sequenced sample: peripheral blood. In nucleotides, the CDR3 is TGTGCCAGCAGCTTAGCCTACAGGGGGTTCTCTCGTAATGAGCAGTTCTTC. Encoded protein: CASSLAYRGFSRNEQFF.